Following are 7 T cell receptor beta chains from one sample sequenced in a study of CD8+ T cells in alopecia areata (dated by TCRdb to 2016 to 2018). The library was obtained by the immunoSEQ multiplex PCR assay. RNA was extracted from all samples and reverse transcribed into cDNA as template for TCR sequencing. Held by TCRdb, this immuneACCESS table contains in-frame sequences only and omits some clones. Under half of the omission traces to an unresolved V gene where checked; the cause of the rest is unknown. Across this sample there are 150,000 to 200,000 clones, with 50% to 70% seen only once. Of the sample, around 1.6% falls within the top ten clones. The sample's time point label, in plain terms: baseline before oral tofacitinib. The sample was CD4+ T cells sorted from blood, taken at week 0. Receptors originate from a human donor with alopecia areata.

The rearrangement joins TRBV25-1 to TRBJ1-2; D uncertain. Germline lookup yields CDR1 MGHDK and CDR2 SYGVNS. The CDR3 is made up of 12 amino acids. The V end lost 7 bases, the J end lost 4 bases, and 10 bases lay between the germline ends. In DNA, the CDR3 is TGTGCCAGCATGGAGGCGTCCTATGGCTACACCTTC. Protein sequence: CASMEASYGYTF.

This clone was seen more than once but under ten times. The chain couples TRBV18 to TRBJ2-3, with D perhaps assigned TRBD1 or TRBD2 (6 bases each). The V and J ends lost 3 bases and 3 bases respectively, with 13 bases between them. Per the germline V gene, CDR1 is KGHSH and CDR2 is LQKENI. This CDR3 spans 15 amino acids. The chain's CDR3 is CASSPPQGRTDTQYF. The CDR3 nucleotides are TGTGCCAGCTCACCCCCCCAGGGGAGGACAGATACGCAGTATTTT.

V usage is TRBV11-2 and J usage is TRBJ2-1; TRBD1 is a possible D gene (7 bases). The CDR3 runs to 15 residues. Trimming stripped 3 bases from V and 3 bases from J, with 12 bases between. Looked up from germline, CDR1 is SGHAT and CDR2 is FQNNGV. The CDR3 sequence is CASSFQGGYYNEQFF. CDR3 DNA: TGTGCCAGCAGCTTTCAGGGGGGTTACTACAATGAGCAGTTCTTC.

The sample holds many counts of this clone. The chain employs TRBV7-2 and TRBJ2-3, with D perhaps matching TRBD2 (6 bases). CDR1 and CDR2 from the germline V gene are SGHTA and FQGNSA. The CDR3 length is 16 residues. V shed 5 bases and J shed 1 base, with 16 bases lying between them. The CDR3: CASSRNPGLGTDTQYF. The CDR3 DNA follows: TGTGCCAGCAGCCGCAACCCGGGACTCGGCACAGATACGCAGTATTTT. Full variable domain (rest looked up from reference TRBV7-2 and TRBJ2-3): GAGVSQSPSNKVTEKGKDVELRCDPISGHTALYWYRQSLGQGLEFLIYFQGNSAPDKSGLPSDRFSAERTGGSVSTLTIQRTQQEDSAVYLCASSRNPGLGTDTQYFGPGTRLTVL.

J is TRBJ2-3 and V is TRBV30; TRBD1 matches 8 bases. CDR3 size: 15 residues. Trimming cost V 1 base and J 5 bases; bases outside gene matches: 8. The germline gives CDR1 GTSNPN, CDR2 SVGIG (reference sequence). In DNA, the CDR3 is TGTGCCTGGAGTGGAGGGACAGGCAAGGGAGATACGCAGTATTTT. Translated: CAWSGGTGKGDTQYF.

The chain combines TRBV5-8 with TRBJ1-6; possibly TRBD1 for D (6 bases). The germline V gene has CDR1 SGHTS and CDR2 YDEGEE. Deletions cut 4 bases from V and 9 bases from J, with 20 bases between. This CDR3 has 16 residues. CDR3 amino acids: CASSRGAGHEGSPLHF. CDR3 sequence (DNA): TGTGCCAGCAGCCGGGGAGCGGGACATGAAGGTTCACCCCTCCACTTT.

This clone turned up a few times. This rearrangement joins TRBV10-2 to TRBJ2-3, with D possibly TRBD1 on 6 matching bases. Trimming took 8 bases from V and 0 from J, leaving 9 bases between them. This CDR3 comprises 13 residues. Germline V gives CDR1 WSHSY, CDR2 SAAADI. CDR3 sequence reads: CASGGLSTDTQYF. Written as DNA, the CDR3 is TGCGCCAGCGGGGGCTTGAGCACAGATACGCAGTATTTT.